This T cell receptor beta chain was recorded in a study of T cells after yellow fever vaccination. Overall study context: Those fractions that held only low numbers of cells were prepared using the SMART-Seq v4 Ultra Low Input RNA kit.

This clonotype was detected ten times or more. What it binds is unknown. Via MiXCR, TCRdb re-called the 5' RACE reads, giving one row per CDR3 protein. The repertoire holds around 300,000 distinct CDR3 sequences, with around 4.5% as singletons. The CDR3 extends over 13 amino acids. The germline CDR1 and CDR2 sequences are DFQATT and SNEGSKA (reference sequence). Trimming removed 4 bases from V and 0 bases from J, with 7 bases in between. Study-wide results and limits: Some clonotypes were seen in both the CD4 and the CD8 compartments. These made up a small share and likely arose from convergent recombination. Researchers cautioned that FACS-sorted repertoires could harbor abundant clonotypes contaminating from the bulk population. The booster saw the reappearance of most primary-vaccination clones (around 96% CD4, around 88% CD8).

The rearrangement joins TRBV20-1 to TRBJ1-3; the D gene is possibly TRBD1 (5 bases). The clonotype was recovered from a young man who received the YFV17D yellow fever vaccine. The starting material was PBMCs, obtained 15 days after the yellow fever booster vaccination. CDR3 loop: CSANQGSGNTIYF. The CDR3 DNA follows: TGCAGTGCTAATCAGGGCTCTGGAAACACCATATATTTT.